These T cell receptor beta chains were read from a single sample in a study of beta chain features in type 1 diabetes. The protocol was immunoSEQ multiplex PCR, while the TCRdb copy is restricted to in-frame clones and leaves out a portion. The sample consists of 160,000 or so clones, 9% of them appearing once. The specimen was central memory CD4+ T cells from blood. These receptors were taken from a woman aged 25-40 years with type 1 diabetes. CDR3s include the opening cysteine and the closing phenylalanine or tryptophan. A D gene is named only where the DNA matches it firmly. A clone size is listed for some rows: how often the clone was seen (once, few, many), or a class if it is expanded.

v_gene	d_gene	abundance	j_gene	CDR3nt	CDR3aa
TRBV7-8	.	few	TRBJ1-2	TGTGCCAGCAGCTTAATTGGAGGGGCTGATTATGGCTACACCTTC	CASSLIGGADYGYTF
TRBV4-2	.	.	TRBJ2-2	TGTGCCAGCAGCCAGAGCATGCGAACCGGGGAGCTGTTTTTT	CASSQSMRTGELFF
TRBV19	.	.	TRBJ2-2	TGTGCCAGACCCCCGCGGGGCACCGGGGAGCTGTTTTTT	CARPPRGTGELFF
TRBV28	TRBD1	.	TRBJ2-5	TGTGCCAGCAGTCCATGGACAGGGTCGGGGACCCAGTACTTC	CASSPWTGSGTQYF
TRBV27	.	few	TRBJ2-2	TGTGCCAGCAGCACCCGGCCCCGAGAGGGTAAGCCCGGGGAGCTGTTTTTT	CASSTRPREGKPGELFF
TRBV7-3	.	.	TRBJ2-1	TGTGCCAGCAGCCTCAGCGCGAGCTCCTACAATGAGCAGTTCTTC	CASSLSASSYNEQFF
TRBV11-2	.	few	TRBJ1-2	TGTGCCAGCAGCTCCCGGGGGTCGGGGGGCTATGGCTACACCTTC	CASSSRGSGGYGYTF
TRBV11-3	.	.	TRBJ2-7	TGTGCCAGCAGCTTCTATGCGTCCAACTACGAGCAGTACTTC	CASSFYASNYEQYF
TRBV7-8	.	few	TRBJ1-4	TGTGCCAGCAGCTTATGGCAGGCAGCCTCTAATGAAAAACTGTTTTTT	CASSLWQAASNEKLFF
TRBV5-4	.	.	TRBJ2-3	TGTGCCAGCAGCTCCGACCTTGCGGTTACAGATACGCAGTATTTT	CASSSDLAVTDTQYF
TRBV6-5	TRBD1	few	TRBJ2-7	TGTGCCAGCAGTCTGACAGGGCCCTACGAGCAGTACTTC	CASSLTGPYEQYF
TRBV5-1	TRBD2	.	TRBJ2-7	TGCGCCAGCAGCTGGGGGACTAGCGGAGAGTACGAGCAGTACTTC	CASSWGTSGEYEQYF
TRBV5-5	TRBD2	.	TRBJ2-7	TGTGCCAGCAGCAAGGCGGAACCGGGACTAGCGGGAGGGGGAACTTACGAGCAGTACTTC	CASSKAEPGLAGGGTYEQYF
TRBV4-1	.	.	TRBJ2-3	TGCGCCAGCAGCCAAGAACGGGTTGGTTGGGTAACAGATACGCAGTATTTT	CASSQERVGWVTDTQYF
TRBV9	TRBD1	.	TRBJ2-1	TGTGCCAGCAGCGATGAGACAGGGCACAATGAGCAGTTCTTC	CASSDETGHNEQFF
TRBV2	.	.	TRBJ1-1	TGTGCCAGCAGTGATGATAAGCGAGAAGCTTTCTTT	CASSDDKREAFF
TRBV5-6	TRBD1	.	TRBJ2-7	TGTGCCAGCAGCCCGTCAGGGGGATTGAGAGACGAGCAGTACTTC	CASSPSGGLRDEQYF
TRBV6-5	TRBD1	few	TRBJ2-3	TGTGCCAGCAGTTTACAGGGACAGGGGCCCACAGATACGCAGTATTTT	CASSLQGQGPTDTQYF
TRBV11-2	.	few	TRBJ1-5	TGTGCCAGCTCCGAGGGAGGCTATCAGCCCCAGCATTTT	CASSEGGYQPQHF
TRBV4-1	TRBD2	.	TRBJ2-1	TGCGCCAGCAGCCTGACTAGCGGGAGTCCCCATGAGCAGTTCTTC	CASSLTSGSPHEQFF
TRBV5-4	TRBD2	few	TRBJ2-7	TGTGCCAGCAGCTCCGGGACTAGCGGGAATTTGTGGTACGAGCAGTACTTC	CASSSGTSGNLWYEQYF
TRBV29-1	.	.	TRBJ2-3	TGCAGCGTGGGCCTCTTCGGAGATACGCAGTATTTT	CSVGLFGDTQYF
TRBV29-1	TRBD1	.	TRBJ2-3	TGCAGCGTTGAGAGGGGGCGAGGAGATACGCAGTATTTT	CSVERGRGDTQYF
TRBV15	TRBD1	few	TRBJ2-7	TGTGCCACCAGCAGAGGTCGACAGGGCATGAACTACGAGCAGTACTTC	CATSRGRQGMNYEQYF
TRBV27	TRBD1	few	TRBJ1-2	TGTGCCAGCAGTTTGCTCCGCGGACAGGGGGCGGAGGGCTACACCTTC	CASSLLRGQGAEGYTF
TRBV4-1	.	few	TRBJ1-4	TGCGCCAGCAGTAAGACCCTGGCGGGACGGAATGAAAAACTGTTTTTT	CASSKTLAGRNEKLFF
TRBV7-3	.	few	TRBJ2-4	TGTGCCAGCAGCTTGGGGGGATCGGCCAAAAACATTCAGTACTTC	CASSLGGSAKNIQYF
TRBV29-1	.	few	TRBJ2-1	TGCAGCGTTGAAGATGTGGTCGAGTTGGAGGGTGAGCAGTTCTTC	CSVEDVVELEGEQFF
TRBV4-1	.	few	TRBJ1-2	TGCGCCAGCAGCCAGCACAGGGTTGGTAACTATGGCTACACCTTC	CASSQHRVGNYGYTF
TRBV5-1	TRBD2	.	TRBJ2-1	TGCGCCAGCAGCTTTAAGGCGGGAGAATCTGAGCAGTTCTTC	CASSFKAGESEQFF
TRBV6-5	.	few	TRBJ1-4	TGTGCCAGCAGTACACAGTCGGCGAATGAAAAACTGTTTTTT	CASSTQSANEKLFF
TRBV7-9	.	.	TRBJ2-7	TGTGCCAGCAGCTTACAGGGGCTCTACGAGCAGTACTTC	CASSLQGLYEQYF
TRBV28	.	few	TRBJ1-1	TGTGCCACCCTAGCTGGGCTGAACACTGAAGCTTTCTTT	CATLAGLNTEAFF
TRBV15	.	.	TRBJ1-4	TGTGCCACCAGCAGAGATTTACAGGGAAATGAAAAACTGTTTTTT	CATSRDLQGNEKLFF
TRBV30	TRBD1	few	TRBJ1-2	TGTGCCTGGTCGACAGGGGGATCCAACTATGGCTACACCTTC	CAWSTGGSNYGYTF
TRBV5-1	.	few	TRBJ1-5	TGCGCCAGCAGCTTGTCAGGGGGCAATCAGCCCCAGCATTTT	CASSLSGGNQPQHF
TRBV2	TRBD1	.	TRBJ1-1	TGTGCCAGCAGTGAGAACAGGGGGTACACTGAAGCTTTCTTT	CASSENRGYTEAFF
TRBV28	.	few	TRBJ2-7	TGTGCCAGCAGTTTGGGGACACCCGCCTACGAGCAGTACTTC	CASSLGTPAYEQYF
TRBV18	TRBD2	.	TRBJ2-7	TGTGCCAGCAGGACGACTAGCGGAGCCGCCTACGAGCAGTACTTC	CASRTTSGAAYEQYF
TRBV6-1	.	.	TRBJ2-1	TGTGCCAGCAGTGCAGGCTCCTACAATGAGCAGTTCTTC	CASSAGSYNEQFF
TRBV25-1	.	.	TRBJ2-5	TGTGCCAGCAGCTATATCCTAGAGACCCAGTACTTC	CASSYILETQYF
TRBV5-4	.	few	TRBJ1-1	TGTGCCAGCAGCTCGGCGGGTTTGAACACTGAAGCTTTCTTT	CASSSAGLNTEAFF
TRBV7-8	TRBD2	few	TRBJ2-7	TGTGCCAGCAGCCAAACTTACGGGACTAGCCTAGCCGAGCAGTACTTC	CASSQTYGTSLAEQYF
TRBV15	TRBD2	.	TRBJ2-2	TGTGCCACCAGCAGGCGGGAGACGAACACCGGGGAGCTGTTTTTT	CATSRRETNTGELFF
TRBV25-1	.	.	TRBJ1-1	TGTGCCAGCAGTGAACGGGTTAGTTCAGAAGCTTTCTTT	CASSERVSSEAFF
TRBV28	TRBD2	.	TRBJ2-2	TGTGCCAGCAGTTCCATTCTAGCGGGAGGTACGTCGGGGGAGCTGTTTTTT	CASSSILAGGTSGELFF
TRBV5-4	.	few	TRBJ2-1	TGTGCCAGCAGCTGGGGAGGTTTCCGGAACAATGAGCAGTTCTTC	CASSWGGFRNNEQFF
TRBV4-1	.	.	TRBJ2-7	TGCGCCAGCAGCCAAGTTCACCTGGGAGGCGAGCAGTACTTC	CASSQVHLGGEQYF
TRBV11-2	.	few	TRBJ2-3	TGTGCCAGCAGCTTACTGACAGTAGATACGCAGTATTTT	CASSLLTVDTQYF
TRBV6-1	.	.	TRBJ2-2	TGTGCCAGCACCATCGACAGGACCACCGGGGAGCTGTTTTTT	CASTIDRTTGELFF
TRBV4-1	TRBD1	few	TRBJ2-7	TGCGCCAGCAGCCAAGAGGGGACAGGGCGGAGCGAGCAGTACTTC	CASSQEGTGRSEQYF
TRBV28	.	many	TRBJ2-7	TGTGCCAGCAGTTTACAGGGGCGCGAGCAGTACTTC	CASSLQGREQYF
TRBV7-8	.	.	TRBJ2-4	TGTGCCAGCAGCTTAGGGAACAGCCAGGTCAAAAACATTCAGTACTTC	CASSLGNSQVKNIQYF
TRBV29-1	TRBD2	.	TRBJ2-6	TGCAGCGTTAATCCTAGCGGGAGTGGGTCCAACGTCCTGACTTTC	CSVNPSGSGSNVLTF